This T cell receptor beta chain came from a study of CD8 T cells in Susac syndrome. Findings and limits, study-wide: A relatively small number of individuals underwent TCR sequencing and HLA analysis. There were over 15 Susac-specific public clones in total CD8+ repertoires and several in CD8+ TEMRA repertoires. In Susac syndrome, CD8+ expansion was highest in TEMRA and active disease.

The TEMRA cells underwent FACS enrichment, while the CD8+ and CD4+ T cells underwent negative isolation. Looked up from germline, CDR1 is SGHRS and CDR2 is YFSETQ. Trimming removed 4 bases from V and 0 bases from J, with 16 bases in between. CDR3 length: 16 amino acids. This clonotype was recorded only once. Its antigen is not known. With random hexamers, about 0.45 to 1 ug RNA was reverse transcribed. TCRdb re-called the immunoSEQ multiplex PCR reads with MiXCR, one entry per CDR3 protein. Altogether about 83,000 distinct CDR3 sequences are present, 96% being singletons, with the ten largest covering more than 0.35%.

This TCR came from a human donor with Susac syndrome. The sample taken for sequencing was CD8+ T cells from PBMCs. The V call is TRBV5-1, the J call TRBJ1-1; the D gene is possibly TRBD1 (5 bases). CDR3 coding DNA: TGCGCCAGCAGCGACCGGGACCTAAACTTGAACACTGAAGCTTTCTTT. Translating gives CASSDRDLNLNTEAFF. The whole variable domain, filled in from reference TRBV5-1 and TRBJ1-1, reads KAGVTQTPRYLIKTRGQQVTLSCSPISGHRSVSWYQQTPGQGLQFLFEYFSETQRNKGNFPGRFSGRQFSNSRSEMNVSTLELGDSALYLCASSDRDLNLNTEAFFGQGTRLTVV.